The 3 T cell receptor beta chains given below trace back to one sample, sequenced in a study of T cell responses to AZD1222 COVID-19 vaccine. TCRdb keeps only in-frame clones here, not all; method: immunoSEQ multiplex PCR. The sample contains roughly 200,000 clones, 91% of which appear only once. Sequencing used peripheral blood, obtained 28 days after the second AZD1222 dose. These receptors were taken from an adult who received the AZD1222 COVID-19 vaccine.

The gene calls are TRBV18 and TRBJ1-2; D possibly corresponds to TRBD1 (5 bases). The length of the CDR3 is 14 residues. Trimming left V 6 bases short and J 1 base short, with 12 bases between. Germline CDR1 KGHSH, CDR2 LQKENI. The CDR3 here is CASSPDGGNYGYTF. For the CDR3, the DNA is TGTGCCAGCTCGCCCGATGGGGGTAACTATGGCTACACCTTC.

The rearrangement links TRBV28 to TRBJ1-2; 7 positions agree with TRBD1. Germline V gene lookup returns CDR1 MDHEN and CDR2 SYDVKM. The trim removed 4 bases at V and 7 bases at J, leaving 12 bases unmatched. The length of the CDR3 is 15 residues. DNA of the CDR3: TGTGCCAGCAGTTCGGGTACAGGGGATTCGGCTGGCTACACCTTC. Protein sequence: CASSSGTGDSAGYTF.

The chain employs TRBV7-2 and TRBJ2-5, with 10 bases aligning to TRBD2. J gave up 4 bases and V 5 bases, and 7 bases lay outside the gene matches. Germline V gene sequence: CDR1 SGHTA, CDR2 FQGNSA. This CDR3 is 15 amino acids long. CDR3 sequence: CASSLPASGGETQYF. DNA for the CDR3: TGTGCCAGCAGCCTCCCGGCTAGCGGGGGAGAGACCCAGTACTTC. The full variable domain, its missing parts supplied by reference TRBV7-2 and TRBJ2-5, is GAGVSQSPSNKVTEKGKDVELRCDPISGHTALYWYRQSLGQGLEFLIYFQGNSAPDKSGLPSDRFSAERTGGSVSTLTIQRTQQEDSAVYLCASSLPASGGETQYFGPGTRLLVL.